This T cell receptor beta chain comes out of a study of blood T cell repertoires in COVID-19. At the level of the study: Sources were T cells, B-cell-depleted T cells, or PBMCs; the material itself was cDNA or gDNA.

Germline V gene data show CDR1 as WNHNN and CDR2 as SYGVQD (reference sequence). V shed 7 bases, J shed 5 bases, and the junction held 9 bases outside the gene matches. CDR3 size: 14 residues. Only in-frame clones appear in the TCRdb table, and some are missing; sequencing was by immunoSEQ multiplex PCR. The top ten clones hold over 0.7% of a sample with about 500,000 clones, about 88% of them seen once. The sample consisted of peripheral blood. V is TRBV10-1 and J is TRBJ2-3; TRBD2 matches 7 bases. The receptor's source is a young man with COVID-19, enrolled during active disease. The DNA for the CDR3 is TGCGCCAGCAACGGCGGGAGCTTGGGAGATACGCAGTATTTT. Encoded protein: CASNGGSLGDTQYF.